This TCR beta chain was sequenced for a study of T cell responses to AZD1222 COVID-19 vaccine. Regarding the study as a whole: White British donors predominated, females outnumbered males, and clonal diversity was possibly underestimated.

About this clone: The antigen is unknown.

Repertoires were generated with immunoSEQ multiplex PCR, while TCRdb's copy carries only in-frame clones and drops some. The sample holds over 65,000 clones, roughly 89% seen once. Germline assignment: CDR1 SGHRS and CDR2 YFSETQ. Trimming pared 0 bases from V and 8 bases from J, leaving 20 bases between. The length of the CDR3 is 16 residues. The chain employs TRBV5-1 and TRBJ1-2; D might be TRBD1 (6 bases). The source was peripheral blood, collected 28 days after the second AZD1222 dose. This sequence was found in an adult who received the AZD1222 COVID-19 vaccine. The CDR3 region is CASSLDSGTPRRGYTF. The CDR3 DNA reads as TGCGCCAGCAGCTTGGATTCGGGGACACCCCGGAGGGGCTACACCTTC.